A single sample gave rise to the 18 T cell receptor beta chains below, sequenced in a study of monozygotic twins with inflammatory bowel disease. No DNA is given; TCRdb re-called the 5' RACE reads and lists each CDR3 protein once. This repertoire includes a few hundred thousand distinct CDR3 sequences. The sample consisted of blood. The receptors shown here come from a human donor with ulcerative colitis or Crohn's disease, or a healthy co-twin of an affected twin (not recorded which).

This chain connects TRBV20-1 to TRBJ2-3; the D call from TCRdb, TRBD2, cannot be confirmed without DNA. Germline V gives CDR1 DFQATT, CDR2 SNEGSKA (reference sequence). The CDR3 is made up of 17 amino acids. CDR3: CSARGLAGPISTDTQYF.

CDR3 sequence reads: CASSYRLGQISGNTIYF. The chain combines TRBV6-2 or TRBV6-3 with TRBJ1-3. The CDR3 is 17 residues long. Germline assignment: CDR1 MNHEY and CDR2 SVGEGT.

The chain links TRBV3-1 to TRBJ1-1; the TCRdb D gene call, TRBD1, has no DNA to confirm it. The germline V gene has CDR1 LGHDT and CDR2 YNNKEL (reference sequence). The CDR3 runs to 14 residues. CDR3 residues: CASSPFDRYTEAFF.

The chain couples TRBV29-1 to TRBJ1-2; TCRdb reports TRBD1, a call that lacks DNA to check it against. Germline assignment: CDR1 SQVTM and CDR2 ANQGSEA. The CDR3 extends over 16 amino acids. The CDR3 sequence: CSVEYAGRLDNYGYTF.

The V gene is TRBV12-3 or TRBV12-4, the J gene TRBJ2-7; the TRBD1 assignment by TCRdb is unverifiable without DNA. This CDR3 region has 13 residues. CDR3 in amino acids: CASSSTGRYEQYF.

V and J are TRBV7-2 and TRBJ2-4; TCRdb's D call, TRBD2, is unchecked because there is no DNA. The germline CDR1 and CDR2 sequences are SGHTA and FQGNSA. The CDR3 sequence is 14 residues long. The CDR3 here is CAGKGTSGKNIQYF.

The chain couples TRBV6-5 to TRBJ1-2; as DNA is missing, the TRBD1 call by TCRdb cannot be tested. There are 12 residues in the CDR3. CDR1 MNHEY and CDR2 SVGAGI come from the germline V gene. CDR3 amino acids: CASRGVENGYTF.

The CDR3 spells CASSLWWGKETQYF. This chain uses TRBV27 with TRBJ2-5. This CDR3 comprises 14 residues. The germline V gene encodes CDR1 MNHEY and CDR2 SMNVEV (reference sequence).

The rearrangement joins TRBV5-1 to TRBJ2-3; TCRdb lists TRBD2, though no DNA is available to test this call. From germline, CDR1 is SGHRS and CDR2 YFSETQ. The CDR3 is 14 residues long. This chain's CDR3 is CASSPVAGTDTQYF.

V usage is TRBV20-1 and J usage is TRBJ2-1; TCRdb indicates TRBD1, and absent DNA this call remains unverified. Germline V CDR1 and CDR2: DFQATT, SNEGSKA (reference sequence). The CDR3 runs 14 residues. The CDR3 sequence: CSRPLGVGNNEQFF.

The chain is built from TRBV28 and TRBJ2-1. There are 15 residues in the CDR3. Germline-derived CDR1 and CDR2 are MDHEN and SYDVKM. The CDR3 protein is CASSLLTLRNNEQFF.

The rearrangement links TRBV28 to TRBJ2-7; TCRdb names TRBD2, which stays unverified in the absence of DNA. Germline V lookup: CDR1 MDHEN, CDR2 SYDVKM. CDR3 size: 14 residues. CDR3 sequence reads: CASSFLAGSYEQYF.

V is TRBV7-2 and J is TRBJ1-6. Germline V gene data show CDR1 as SGHTA and CDR2 as FQGNSA. CDR3 size: 13 residues. CDR3 protein: CASSLLGNSPLHF.

The V call is TRBV20-1, the J call TRBJ1-1; TCRdb calls TRBD1, which cannot be checked without DNA. The CDR3 extends over 12 amino acids. Germline CDR1 reads DFQATT; CDR2 reads SNEGSKA (reference sequence). CDR3 loop: CSARDDRAKAFF.

The rearrangement uses TRBV7-8 and TRBJ2-1; TCRdb's assignment of TRBD2 cannot be checked, as there is no DNA. Germline values: CDR1 SGHVS, CDR2 FQNEAQ. The length of the CDR3 is 17 residues. The CDR3 is CASSLFAGGRSYNEQFF. Combining the CDR3 with reference TRBV7-8 and TRBJ2-1 gives the whole variable domain GAGVSQSPRYKVAKRGQDVALRCDPISGHVSLFWYQQALGQGPEFLTYFQNEAQLDKSGLPSDRFFAERPEGSVSTLKIQRTQQEDSAVYLCASSLFAGGRSYNEQFFGPGTRLTVL.

This chain uses TRBV20-1 with TRBJ1-1; TCRdb lists TRBD1, though no DNA is available to test this call. The CDR3 loop spans 15 amino acids. CDR1 is DFQATT and CDR2 is SNEGSKA in the germline V gene (reference sequence). CDR3 amino acids: CSAPRPPPRNTEAFF.

The rearrangement uses TRBV18 and TRBJ1-2; absent DNA, TCRdb's TRBD1 call cannot be checked. CDR3 length: 15 residues. Germline CDR1 KGHSH, CDR2 LQKENI. The CDR3 spells CASSPGTGWRSGYTF.

The chain couples TRBV4-3 to TRBJ2-5; without DNA, the TCRdb call of TRBD2 cannot be checked. The germline gives CDR1 LGHNA, CDR2 YSLEER. The CDR3 is 15 amino acids. The CDR3: CASSPQRGGGETQYF.